This T cell receptor beta chain originates from a study of CD8 T cells in ankylosing spondylitis. Study-wide findings and caveats: The study identified a TCR beta motif of several highly homologous variants that appeared characteristic of ankylosing spondylitis blood. Within matched ankylosing spondylitis synovial fluid, disease-linked clones were reportedly significantly enriched. Disease-linked clones bore a CD8+ phenotype, appearing relatively rarely in peripheral blood.

This clonotype was counted many times. What it recognizes is unknown. Between the trimmed V and J ends, which lost 0 bases and 1 base, there was a span of 14 bases. CDR1 is SGDLS and CDR2 is YYNGEE in the germline V gene. The CDR3 has 17 amino acids. As the method for making TCR beta libraries, quantitative 5'-RACE with molecular barcodes was used. One entry per CDR3 protein, called by TCRdb with MiXCR from the 5' RACE reads. The table includes tens of thousands of distinct CDR3 sequences, 3% detected once. The chain employs TRBV9 and TRBJ1-3; D not resolved. The sequence was obtained from a male donor with ankylosing spondylitis or in good health (not recorded which). The sequencing sample was made of blood, either unsorted or a sorted T cell fraction (not recorded which). The CDR3 sequence is CASSVGASGYSGNTIYF. Here the CDR3 DNA reads TGTGCCAGCAGCGTAGGGGCATCTGGATATTCTGGAAACACCATATATTTT.